These T cell receptor beta chains were read from a single sample in a study of T cells in localized non-small cell lung cancer. Sequenced by immunoSEQ multiplex PCR; TCRdb stores in-frame clones only, minus some. This table holds just over 20,000 clones, around 85% found once. The sample in question was peripheral blood, obtained before any cancer treatment. The receptors here all came from a man aged 35-69 years with stage I lung adenocarcinoma. Both conserved end residues are part of each CDR3. D genes are given only for firm matches. Size values are once, few and many counts, or a class for expanded clones, and some rows have none.

d_gene	j_gene	v_gene	abundance	CDR3nt	CDR3aa
-	TRBJ2-7	TRBV5-4	-	TGTGCCAGCAGCCCTTCGGGGGCTAGCGGACTTTACGAGCAGTACTTC	CASSPSGASGLYEQYF
TRBD2	TRBJ2-1	TRBV5-1	-	TGCGCCAGCATGACTAGCGGGAGGGCAGGGTGGAATGAGCAGTTCTTC	CASMTSGRAGWNEQFF
TRBD1	TRBJ1-1	TRBV2	-	TGTGCCAGCAGGGACAGGGGATTTTTGAACACTGAAGCTTTCTTT	CASRDRGFLNTEAFF
-	TRBJ2-2	TRBV4-3	few	TGCGCCAGCAGCCAAGCAGGGCGGGACACCGGGGAGCTGTTTTTT	CASSQAGRDTGELFF
TRBD2	TRBJ2-1	TRBV28	-	TGTGCCAGCAGTCCCCCTGGGGGAGCGGGAGGGGATGAGCAGTTCTTC	CASSPPGGAGGDEQFF
TRBD2	TRBJ2-5	TRBV7-2	-	TGTGCCAGCAGCTTAATGGGCCTAGCGGGAGGAGGAGAGACCCAGTACTTC	CASSLMGLAGGGETQYF
-	TRBJ2-7	TRBV7-6	-	TGTGCCAGCAGCTTAGAGGGGTTGGGGGGCCGCGAGCAGTACTTC	CASSLEGLGGREQYF
TRBD2	TRBJ2-1	TRBV7-2	-	TGTGCCAGCAGCGGGACTAGCCTGAGCGAGCAGTTCTTC	CASSGTSLSEQFF
-	TRBJ2-3	TRBV29-1	-	TGCAGCGTTGAACAGACGATTACAGATACGCAGTATTTT	CSVEQTITDTQYF
TRBD2	TRBJ2-3	TRBV5-4	-	TGTGCCAGCAGCTTGGCCCTACTAGCGGGCGCGGATACGCAGTATTTT	CASSLALLAGADTQYF
-	TRBJ1-6	TRBV4-1	-	TGCGCCAGCAGCCTTCTACAGGGTTCGCATTCACCCCTCCACTTT	CASSLLQGSHSPLHF
TRBD1	TRBJ2-3	TRBV4-3	few	TGCGCCAGCAGCCGCGAAACCCTAATCGGGACAGGGGATACAGATACGCAGTATTTT	CASSRETLIGTGDTDTQYF
-	TRBJ2-2	TRBV7-1	-	TGTGCCAGCAGCCCGTATAGGGGGGATGGGTACACCGGGGAGCTGTTTTTT	CASSPYRGDGYTGELFF
TRBD1	TRBJ2-5	TRBV5-4	-	TGTGCCAGCAGCCCAGGGCCGGGACAGGGGGAGGCGGAGACCCAGTACTTC	CASSPGPGQGEAETQYF
-	TRBJ1-1	TRBV6-6	-	TGTGCCAGCACCGGGACGGTGAACACTGAAGCTTTCTTT	CASTGTVNTEAFF
-	TRBJ2-7	TRBV28	-	TGTGCCAGCAGTGTCAACTACGAGCAGTACTTC	CASSVNYEQYF
TRBD2	TRBJ2-3	TRBV6-1	-	TGTGCCAGCAGTGACCGAACTAGCGGGGGACTCCAGATAGTTCGAGATACGCAGTATTTT	CASSDRTSGGLQIVRDTQYF
TRBD2	TRBJ2-7	TRBV28	-	TGTGCCAGTCGGATCGGGAGGCCGTACGAGCAGTACTTC	CASRIGRPYEQYF
-	TRBJ2-3	TRBV5-4	-	TGTGCCAGCAGCTTGCAGAAGGGGGGGAAAGATACGCAGTATTTT	CASSLQKGGKDTQYF
-	TRBJ2-3	TRBV7-8	-	TGTGCCAGCAGCTTTACCGGCGGTCCTACAGATACGCAGTATTTT	CASSFTGGPTDTQYF
TRBD2	TRBJ2-3	TRBV10-3	-	TGTGCCATCACCAGACTAGCGGGGGACACAGATACGCAGTATTTT	CAITRLAGDTDTQYF
-	TRBJ2-1	TRBV28	-	TGTGCCAGCAGAGACAGGCACAATGAGCAGTTCTTC	CASRDRHNEQFF
-	TRBJ1-4	TRBV11-2	-	TGTGCCAGCAGCTTACGGTCGGGGGGAACGGATCAACTGTTTTTT	CASSLRSGGTDQLFF
-	TRBJ2-2	TRBV6-5	-	TGTGCCCCTTTAGGGCAGGGGAACACCGGGGAGCTGTTTTTT	CAPLGQGNTGELFF
TRBD2	TRBJ2-1	TRBV5-1	-	TGCGCCAGCAGCTTGGGGGTTGGGGCCGGGACTAGCGACAATGAGCAGTTCTTC	CASSLGVGAGTSDNEQFF
-	TRBJ1-2	TRBV28	-	TGTGCCAGCAGTTCGGACGGCTATGGCTACACCTTC	CASSSDGYGYTF
-	TRBJ1-3	TRBV7-2	-	TGTGCCAGCAGCTTGGGCAGTGTGGCTGGAAACACCATATATTTT	CASSLGSVAGNTIYF
TRBD2	TRBJ2-2	TRBV28	-	TGTGCCAGCAGCTCCTACCGACTAGCGGAGAACACCGGGGAGCTGTTTTTT	CASSSYRLAENTGELFF
-	TRBJ1-1	TRBV7-9	-	TGTGCCAGCAGCTCTACAGGGAACACTGAAGCTTTCTTT	CASSSTGNTEAFF
TRBD2	TRBJ2-1	TRBV5-4	-	TGTGCCAGCAGAGGGACTAGGTTTTCCGAGCAGTTCTTC	CASRGTRFSEQFF
-	TRBJ2-6	TRBV28	-	TGTGCCAGCAGTTCCTCCTCTGGGGCCAACGTCCTGACTTTC	CASSSSSGANVLTF
TRBD1	TRBJ1-5	TRBV27	-	TGTGCCAGCAGTTTATACTCGGACAGGACACAGCCCCAGCATTTT	CASSLYSDRTQPQHF
-	TRBJ1-6	TRBV5-8	-	TGTGCCAGCAGCTTAACAGGGAATTCACCCCTCCACTTT	CASSLTGNSPLHF
TRBD1	TRBJ2-2	TRBV27	once	TGTGCCAGCAGCCCCGGGACAGACACCGGGGAGCTGTTTTTT	CASSPGTDTGELFF
-	TRBJ1-5	TRBV21-1	-	TGTGCCAGCAGCAGGACAGGTTGGGGATTTTCGGCCCAGCATTTT	CASSRTGWGFSAQHF
TRBD2	TRBJ2-1	TRBV29-1	-	TGCAGCGTTGAAGATCTTGGCCTAGCGGGGGTATATCGGAATGAGCAGTTCTTC	CSVEDLGLAGVYRNEQFF
-	TRBJ1-1	TRBV27	few	TGTGCCAGCCAGGAGGCGACCAGGGGAGCTTTCTTT	CASQEATRGAFF
-	TRBJ2-3	TRBV4-3	-	TGCGCCAGCAGCCATCGGATCGGGAGCTGGGATACGCAGTATTTT	CASSHRIGSWDTQYF
-	TRBJ2-1	TRBV5-4	-	TGTGCCAGCAGCGCTCCTACAGGGCTTTTAGTCAATGAGCAGTTCTTC	CASSAPTGLLVNEQFF
TRBD1	TRBJ1-1	TRBV9	-	TGTGCCAGCAGCTCCGCTCGAACAGGGGGGACTGAAGCTTTCTTT	CASSSARTGGTEAFF
TRBD2	TRBJ2-1	TRBV4-2	few	TGTGCCAGCAGCCAAGATCCTACGGCTAGCGGGAGAATGTCCTACAATGAGCAGTTCTTC	CASSQDPTASGRMSYNEQFF
-	TRBJ2-1	TRBV5-6	-	TGTGCCAGCAGCTCGCTTCAGGGGAGCCACAATGAGCAGTTCTTC	CASSSLQGSHNEQFF
-	TRBJ2-1	TRBV11-2	-	TGTGCCAGCAGCCCACGACAGTCCCTTTACAATGAGCAGTTCTTC	CASSPRQSLYNEQFF
TRBD2	TRBJ2-7	TRBV6-6	-	TGTGCCAGCAGTTTAGCGGGACTGGGAGAGCAGTACTTC	CASSLAGLGEQYF
TRBD2	TRBJ2-7	TRBV10-3	-	TGTGCCATCAGTGATGGAGGAGGAACTAGCGGGGGGTCTAGCTCCTACGAGCAGTACTTC	CAISDGGGTSGGSSSYEQYF